This TCR beta chain was obtained from a study of cytomegalovirus exposure and HLA in healthy donors. Study-wide points: Excluded: some indistinguishable V segments such as TRBV6-2 and TRBV6-3.

CDR3 length: 15 amino acids. Germline assignment: CDR1 SNHLY and CDR2 FYNNEI. With 6 bases removed from V and 8 bases from J, the gap between germline ends came to 22 bases. A word on this clone: The target antigen is unknown.

The PCR was carried out with 60 Vbeta primers and 13 Jbeta primers. Data came from immunoSEQ multiplex PCR; TCRdb stores just in-frame clones and leaves some out. The table lists some 120,000 clones, approximately 80% of them singletons. Input material: PBMCs. The receptor was isolated from a man under 40 in good health and CMV-seronegative. The V and J genes are TRBV2 and TRBJ1-2, with D perhaps TRBD1 (5 bases). As DNA, the CDR3 is TGTGCCAGCAGAGACCGGGACTCAACTTTGGGAGGCTACACCTTC. Protein sequence: CASRDRDSTLGGYTF.